These 27 T cell receptor beta chains originate from one sample sequenced in a study of shared clonotypes between healthy human individuals (TCRdb year 2020). Libraries were prepared through the immunoSEQ multiplex PCR assay. This immuneACCESS table, as held by TCRdb, lists in-frame sequences with V and J called but not all clones. Of the missing ones, under half trace to an unresolved V gene in checked studies; the others have no known cause. The sample table records about 2 million clones; approximately 95% of these occur just once. Clones ranked in the top ten supply 1.2% of the sample. CD8 naive samples were obtained by positive selection for CCR7 among CD45RO-negative cells, yielding a CD45RA+CCR7+ population from which TemRA cells were excluded. Sequenced input: naive CD8+ T cells sorted from blood. This sample's cell subset or site label indicates: CD45RA+CCR7+. The receptors were sampled from a man aged 18-30 years in good health.

The chain couples TRBV4-1 to TRBJ1-5, with D perhaps TRBD1 (5 bases). Deletions cut 2 bases from V and 3 bases from J, with 11 bases between. Looked up from germline, CDR1 is MGHRA and CDR2 is YSYEKL. The CDR3 is made up of 15 amino acids. CDR3 residues: CASSQIGGNNQPQHF. The CDR3 coding sequence is TGCGCCAGCAGCCAAATCGGGGGAAACAATCAGCCCCAGCATTTT.

The J gene is TRBJ1-1, the V gene TRBV4-1; D not resolved. The CDR3 extends over 14 amino acids. Germline values: CDR1 MGHRA, CDR2 YSYEKL. With 1 base removed from V and 7 bases from J, the gap between germline ends came to 13 bases. CDR3 amino acids: CASSQALGSYEAFF. The CDR3 DNA reads as TGCGCCAGCAGCCAAGCCCTGGGGAGTTATGAAGCTTTCTTT.

The rearrangement links TRBV4-2 to TRBJ2-1; 14 bases line up with TRBD2. This CDR3 is 16 amino acids long. V lost 4 bases and J lost 5; bases outside the gene matches: 4. Germline V CDR1 and CDR2: LGHNA, YNFKEQ. The CDR3: CASSLGTSGSDNEQFF. DNA for the CDR3: TGTGCCAGCAGCCTAGGGACTAGCGGGAGCGACAATGAGCAGTTCTTC.

J is TRBJ2-5 and V is TRBV7-6; D uncertain. Germline V lookup: CDR1 SGHVS, CDR2 FNYEAQ. This CDR3 comprises 13 residues. Deletions cut 1 base from V and 5 bases from J, with 8 bases between. The CDR3 region is CASSLGLWETQYF. In DNA form, the CDR3 reads TGTGCCAGCAGCTTAGGCCTGTGGGAGACCCAGTACTTC.

Comment on this clone: The same CDR3 also results from other DNA sequences found in this sample. The CDR3 region has the DNA TGTGCCAGTACCCCGGGACAGGGGTCGGGTGAGCAGTACTTC. It is translated as CASTPGQGSGEQYF. V gene TRBV19 combines with J gene TRBJ2-7, with 10 bases that match TRBD1. The V segment lost 7 bases and the J segment 7 bases; nucleotides outside the gene matches: 10. Germline V gives CDR1 LNHDA, CDR2 SQIVND (reference sequence). CDR3 length: 14 residues.

CDR3: CAISATGTSYEQYF. The CDR3 DNA reads as TGTGCCATCAGTGCGACAGGAACGTCCTACGAGCAGTACTTC. This chain links TRBV10-3 with TRBJ2-7, with a weak D call TRBD1 (6 bases). V lost 4 bases, J lost 1 base, and 11 bases lay in between. The CDR3 spans 14 residues. Per germline, CDR1 ENHRY and CDR2 SYGVKD.

V and J are TRBV6-5 and TRBJ2-7; no clear D gene. Trimming took 1 base from V and 2 from J, leaving 15 bases between them. The CDR3 totals 16 residues. Germline V gene data show CDR1 as MNHEY and CDR2 as SVGAGI. The CDR3 loop reads CASSYFAELPTYEQYF. The CDR3 nucleotides read TGTGCCAGCAGTTACTTCGCGGAGCTACCTACCTACGAGCAGTACTTC.

This clone was recorded once. The genes are TRBV6-5 and TRBJ2-5; D call uncertain. The CDR3 length is 11 residues. The germline V and J ends were trimmed by 8 bases and 4 bases, with 8 bases remaining between them. Germline loops: CDR1 MNHEY, CDR2 SVGAGI. The DNA for the CDR3 is TGTGCCAGCTTCTCAGGAGAGACCCAGTACTTC. Amino acids: CASFSGETQYF.

V is TRBV7-8 and J is TRBJ2-7; D might be TRBD1 (5 bases). CDR3 length equals 15 residues. Germline V gives CDR1 SGHVS, CDR2 FQNEAQ. Between the trimmed V and J ends, which lost 1 base and 0 bases, there was a span of 10 bases. The CDR3 sequence is CASSLVTGHSYEQYF. The CDR3 region has the DNA TGTGCCAGCAGCTTAGTTACAGGTCACTCCTACGAGCAGTACTTC.

This chain links TRBV7-9 with TRBJ2-2; D is ambiguous. Germline V gene sequence: CDR1 SEHNR, CDR2 FQNEAQ (reference sequence). The CDR3 is made up of 15 amino acids. V lost 2 bases and J 3 bases, leaving 10 bases between the germline ends. The CDR3 nucleotides read TGTGCCAGCAGCTTATTAGCCCAGGACACCGGGGAGCTGTTTTTT. It is translated as CASSLLAQDTGELFF.

The chain links TRBV7-8 to TRBJ2-2; D is unresolved. The ends were cut back, 3 bases at V and 1 base at J, with 12 bases in the middle. The germline CDR1 and CDR2 sequences are SGHVS and FQNEAQ. This CDR3 comprises 16 residues. This chain's CDR3 is CASSLRPELNTGELFF. In DNA form, the CDR3 reads TGTGCCAGCAGCTTGCGACCCGAACTGAACACCGGGGAGCTGTTTTTT.

The CDR3 loop reads CASSVGTAGLAGVTQYF. Here the CDR3 DNA reads TGTGCCAGCAGCGTAGGGACGGCGGGACTAGCGGGAGTTACGCAGTATTTT. The chain combines TRBV9 with TRBJ2-3; TRBD2 matches at 14 bases. Germline-derived CDR1 and CDR2 are SGDLS and YYNGEE. With 0 bases clipped from V and 8 bases from J, the junction kept 8 bases outside the gene matches. This CDR3 has 17 residues.

V is TRBV6-5 and J is TRBJ1-2; D may be TRBD1 (6 bases). V gave up 2 bases and J gave up 5 bases, with 12 bases separating them. Germline loops: CDR1 MNHEY, CDR2 SVGAGI. The CDR3 extends over 14 amino acids. The CDR3 sequence is CASSYEGGSYGYTF. The CDR3 DNA reads as TGTGCCAGCAGTTACGAAGGGGGTTCGTATGGCTACACCTTC.

This sequence joins TRBV10-3 and TRBJ1-4, with a weak D call TRBD1 (5 bases). Germline V gene lookup returns CDR1 ENHRY and CDR2 SYGVKD. The V gene lost 4 bases and the J gene lost 8 bases, with 14 bases spanning the gap. This CDR3 region has 14 residues. The DNA for the CDR3 is TGTGCCATCAGTGTATCGGGGGTAAGGGAAAAACTGTTTTTT. Translating it yields CAISVSGVREKLFF.

This chain links TRBV4-2 with TRBJ2-5, with 10 bases identical to TRBD2. Germline V gives CDR1 LGHNA, CDR2 YNFKEQ. CDR3 length: 17 amino acids. V lost 0 bases, J lost 4 bases, and 8 bases stayed unmatched. CDR3 in DNA: TGTGCCAGCAGCCAAGAAGGTGTTAGCGGGGGGTCAGAGACCCAGTACTTC. Its translation: CASSQEGVSGGSETQYF.

V gene TRBV30 combines with J gene TRBJ2-7; D not resolved. The germline V gene encodes CDR1 GTSNPN and CDR2 SVGIG (reference sequence). The CDR3 extends over 12 amino acids. The V and J ends lost 1 base and 5 bases respectively, with 9 bases between them. The CDR3 reads CAWSGLSDEQYF. As DNA, the CDR3 is TGTGCCTGGAGTGGACTCTCGGACGAGCAGTACTTC.

A remark on this clone: The sample holds other DNA sequences that translate to the same CDR3. This chain connects TRBV11-2 to TRBJ2-1; D is unresolved. CDR3 length: 13 residues. CDR1 and CDR2 from the germline V gene are SGHAT and FQNNGV. Trimming pared 0 bases from V and 4 bases from J, leaving 4 bases between. CDR3 bases: TGTGCCAGCAGCTTAGAACCGTACAATGAGCAGTTCTTC. It is translated as CASSLEPYNEQFF.

The V gene is TRBV28, the J gene TRBJ2-1; 9 nucleotides line up with TRBD1. J was trimmed by 6 bases and V by 5 bases; bases with no gene match: 5. CDR1 is MDHEN, CDR2 SYDVKM, per germline. The CDR3 is made up of 14 amino acids. In DNA, the CDR3 is TGTGCCAGCAGTGATCCGGGACAGGGCAATGAGCAGTTCTTC. As protein: CASSDPGQGNEQFF.

The chain couples TRBV5-4 to TRBJ1-1, with D tentatively TRBD1 (5 bases). The germline V and J ends were trimmed by 2 bases and 7 bases, with 12 bases remaining between them. This CDR3 has 13 amino acids. Germline CDR1 SGHNT, CDR2 YYREEE (reference sequence). The CDR3 bases are TGTGCCAGCAGCTTCCCGGGGGTAGTTGAAGCTTTCTTT. This gives the protein CASSFPGVVEAFF. Complete variable domain (other parts from reference TRBV5-4 and TRBJ1-1): ETGVTQSPTHLIKTRGQQVTLRCSSQSGHNTVSWYQQALGQGPQFIFQYYREEENGRGNFPPRFSGLQFPNYSSELNVNALELDDSALYLCASSFPGVVEAFFGQGTRLTVV.

The chain employs TRBV5-6 and TRBJ2-2; D is possibly TRBD1 (6 bases). Germline loops: CDR1 SGHDT, CDR2 YYEEEE. The CDR3 length is 14 residues. Trimming removed 4 bases from V and 2 bases from J, with 9 bases in between. The CDR3 coding sequence is TGTGCCAGCAGCCCGACAGGTAACACCGGGGAGCTGTTTTTT. Translation gives CASSPTGNTGELFF.

The CDR3 loop is CASSLSAYGAYEQYF. The CDR3 DNA reads as TGTGCCAGCAGCTTATCGGCTTATGGGGCCTACGAGCAGTACTTC. This chain uses TRBV13 with TRBJ2-7; no clear D. CDR1 PRHDT and CDR2 FYEKMQ come from the germline V gene (reference sequence). V was shortened by 2 bases and J by 2 bases, with 13 bases between the two germline ends. This CDR3 spans 15 amino acids. The complete variable domain, with remaining parts taken from reference TRBV13 and TRBJ2-7, reads AAGVIQSPRHLIKEKRETATLKCYPIPRHDTVYWYQQGPGQDPQFLISFYEKMQSDKGSIPDRFSAQQFSDYHSELNMSSLELGDSALYFCASSLSAYGAYEQYFGPGTRLTVT.

The J gene is TRBJ2-5, the V gene TRBV16; 8 bases are a match to TRBD1. The V and J ends lost 6 bases and 4 bases, in that order; junction bases with no gene match: 7. CDR3 size: 14 residues. Germline V gives CDR1 KGHSY, CDR2 FQNENV. The CDR3: CASSRTGFSETQYF. In DNA, the CDR3 is TGTGCCAGCAGTCGGACAGGGTTCTCAGAGACCCAGTACTTC.

The gene calls are TRBV28 and TRBJ1-1, with D possibly matching TRBD1 (5 bases). V was pared by 1 base and J by 1 base, with 7 bases between. The CDR3 is 14 residues long. Germline-derived CDR1 and CDR2 are MDHEN and SYDVKM. CDR3 DNA sequence: TGTGCCAGCAGTTTATCGGGGGAGAACACTGAAGCTTTCTTT. Amino acids: CASSLSGENTEAFF.

The chain couples TRBV6-4 to TRBJ2-3; D is undetermined. V was trimmed by 6 bases and J by 0 bases, leaving 10 bases between them. CDR1 is MRHNA and CDR2 is SNTAGT in the germline V gene. The CDR3 loop spans 14 amino acids. The CDR3 loop is CASRVRASTDTQYF. CDR3 nucleotides: TGTGCCAGCAGAGTAAGGGCAAGCACAGATACGCAGTATTTT.

The chain joins TRBV4-1 to TRBJ2-7; D perhaps matches TRBD1 (6 bases). Trimming pared 0 bases from V and 2 bases from J, leaving 14 bases between. Germline CDR1 and CDR2: MGHRA and YSYEKL. The CDR3 has 16 amino acids. The CDR3 coding sequence is TGCGCCAGCAGCCAAGATTTGGCAGGGGAAACCTACGAGCAGTACTTC. Translated, it gives CASSQDLAGETYEQYF.

The gene calls are TRBV30 and TRBJ1-2; a weak D match, TRBD1 (6 bases). The CDR3 runs to 13 residues. CDR1 and CDR2 from the germline V gene are GTSNPN and SVGIG (reference sequence). Trimming pared 3 bases from V and 4 bases from J, leaving 12 bases between. This CDR3 is CAWRTGTIYGYTF. The CDR3 bases are TGTGCCTGGAGGACCGGGACAATCTATGGCTACACCTTC.

The chain couples TRBV5-4 to TRBJ2-7; 10 bases align to TRBD1. The CDR3 runs to 13 residues. Per germline, CDR1 SGHNT and CDR2 YYREEE (reference sequence). Trimming at V came to 4 bases and at J to 4 bases, leaving 2 bases not matched to a gene. The CDR3 loop reads CASSRDRGYEQYF. The CDR3 DNA reads as TGTGCCAGCAGCCGGGACAGGGGATACGAGCAGTACTTC.